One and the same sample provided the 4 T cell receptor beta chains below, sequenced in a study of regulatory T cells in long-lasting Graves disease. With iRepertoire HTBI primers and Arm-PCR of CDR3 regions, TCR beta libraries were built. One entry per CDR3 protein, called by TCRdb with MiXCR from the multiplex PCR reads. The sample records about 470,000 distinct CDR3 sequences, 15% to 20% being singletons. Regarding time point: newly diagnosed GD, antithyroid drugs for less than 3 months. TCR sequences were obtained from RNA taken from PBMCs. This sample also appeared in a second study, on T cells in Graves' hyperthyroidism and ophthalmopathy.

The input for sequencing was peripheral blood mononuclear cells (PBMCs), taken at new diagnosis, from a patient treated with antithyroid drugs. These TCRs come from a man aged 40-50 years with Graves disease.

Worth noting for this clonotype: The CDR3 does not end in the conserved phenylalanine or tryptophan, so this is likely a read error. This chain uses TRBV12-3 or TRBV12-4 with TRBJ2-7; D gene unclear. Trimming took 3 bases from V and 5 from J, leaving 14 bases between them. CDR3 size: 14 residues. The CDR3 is CASSFSKGTDEQYL. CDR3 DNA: TGTGCCAGCAGTTTCAGTAAGGGTACGGACGAGCAGTACCTC.

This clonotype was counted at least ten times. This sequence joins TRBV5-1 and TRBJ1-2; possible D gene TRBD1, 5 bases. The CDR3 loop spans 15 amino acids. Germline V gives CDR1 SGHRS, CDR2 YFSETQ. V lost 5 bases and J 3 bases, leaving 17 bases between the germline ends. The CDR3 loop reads CASSYSQQEDYGYTF. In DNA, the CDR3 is TGCGCCAGCAGTTACTCACAACAGGAGGACTATGGCTACACCTTC.

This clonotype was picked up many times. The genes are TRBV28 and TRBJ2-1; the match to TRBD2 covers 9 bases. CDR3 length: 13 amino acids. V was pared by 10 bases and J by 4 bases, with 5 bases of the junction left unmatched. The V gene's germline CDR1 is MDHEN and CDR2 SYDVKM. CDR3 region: CATRTSVYNEQFF. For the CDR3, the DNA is TGTGCCACCCGGACTAGCGTTTACAATGAGCAGTTCTTC.

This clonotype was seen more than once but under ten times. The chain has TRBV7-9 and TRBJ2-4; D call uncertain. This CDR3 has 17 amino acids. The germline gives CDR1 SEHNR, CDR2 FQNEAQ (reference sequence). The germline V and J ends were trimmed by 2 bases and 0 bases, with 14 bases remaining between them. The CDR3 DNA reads TGTGCCAGCAGCTTAAAAAGGCATCTTTCAGCCAAAAACATTCAGTACTTC. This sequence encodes CASSLKRHLSAKNIQYF.